These 13 T cell receptor beta chains were sequenced from one sample in a study of CD8+CD57+ T cells in acquired aplastic anemia. Researchers used genomic DNA as the template to profile TCR beta VDJ and CDR3. TCRdb reprocessed the reads via MiXCR and lists one record per CDR3 protein. The table has some 220,000 distinct CDR3 sequences, 34% seen once; the top ten hold 1.1%. Sequencing was carried out using sorted CD4+, CD8+, or CD8+CD57+ T cells (not recorded which) from PBMCs. Receptors originate from a human donor in good health, serving as a control.

This clonotype appeared a few times. This chain uses TRBV6-1 with TRBJ2-7, with 9 bases identical to TRBD1. Trimming at V came to 6 bases and at J to 5 bases, leaving 8 bases not matched to a gene. The germline V gene encodes CDR1 MNHNS and CDR2 SASEGT. The CDR3 runs 14 residues. The CDR3 spells CASRAGTGSDEQYF. CDR3 sequence (DNA): TGTGCCAGCAGGGCCGGGACAGGGTCTGACGAGCAGTACTTC.

This clonotype was detected ten times or more. The genes are TRBV7-9 and TRBJ1-2; 9 bases are shared with TRBD1. The germline CDR1 and CDR2 sequences are SEHNR and FQNEAQ (reference sequence). The CDR3 is 15 amino acids. J gave up 3 bases and V 3 bases, and 5 bases lay outside the gene matches. The CDR3 DNA is TGTGCCAGCAGCTTGGACAGGGGAACCTACTATGGCTACACCTTC. It yields the protein CASSLDRGTYYGYTF. Looking up the rest from reference TRBV7-9 and TRBJ1-2 gives the full variable domain: DTGVSQNPRHKITKRGQNVTFRCDPISEHNRLYWYRQTLGQGPEFLTYFQNEAQLEKSRLLSDRFSAERPKGSFSTLEIQRTEQGDSAMYLCASSLDRGTYYGYTFGSGTRLTVV.

The V and J genes are TRBV20-1 and TRBJ2-7, with D maybe TRBD2 (5 bases). V lost 2 bases to trimming and J lost 6 bases, with 17 bases between them. CDR3 size: 14 residues. CDR1 is DFQATT, CDR2 SNEGSKA, per germline (reference sequence). The CDR3 is CSARTTPGRAEQYF. The CDR3, as DNA: TGCAGTGCTAGAACGACCCCTGGGAGAGCCGAGCAGTACTTC.

This clonotype occurred many times. The V and J genes are TRBV7-9 and TRBJ1-2; 7 nucleotides align to TRBD1. Germline CDR1 and CDR2: SEHNR and FQNEAQ (reference sequence). The CDR3 has 14 residues. V lost 4 bases and J lost 10; bases outside the gene matches: 12. The CDR3 here is CASSSSKGAGFYTF. CDR3 coding DNA: TGTGCCAGCAGCTCATCAAAGGGGGCTGGATTCTACACCTTC.

Note on this clonotype: Possible read error: a much larger clone is one base away. The chain uses TRBV5-1 and TRBJ2-7; perhaps D is TRBD1 or TRBD2 (5 bases each). This CDR3 is built from 14 residues. Germline V gene sequence: CDR1 SGHRS, CDR2 YFSETQ. This chain's CDR3 is CVSSPGDRTYEQYF. The CDR3 nucleotides read TGCGTCAGCAGCCCCGGGGACCGGACCTACGAGCAGTACTTC.

This clonotype was picked up one time. This clone may be a read error of a much larger clone one base away. Given the absence of the conserved phenylalanine or tryptophan at the CDR3 end, a read error is likely. The chain uses TRBV5-1 and TRBJ2-7; D call uncertain. The CDR3 spans 13 residues. Trimming cost V 2 bases and J 0 bases, with 6 bases left between them. From germline, CDR1 is SGHRS and CDR2 YFSETQ. The CDR3 protein is CASSLNPSYEQYL. The DNA of the CDR3 is TGCGCCAGCAGCTTAAATCCCTCCTACGAGCAGTACCTC.

The rearrangement uses TRBV10-3 and TRBJ1-1; D uncertain. There are 12 residues in the CDR3. Germline CDR1 is ENHRY and CDR2 is SYGVKD. With 8 bases removed from V and 2 bases from J, the gap between germline ends came to 9 bases. CDR3 sequence reads: CAISSINTEAFF. The DNA of the CDR3 is TGTGCCATCTCTTCGATTAACACTGAAGCTTTCTTT.

The chain employs TRBV5-1 and TRBJ2-3; 11 bases are shared with TRBD2. The V and J ends lost 0 bases and 2 bases, in that order; junction bases with no gene match: 5. Looked up from germline, CDR1 is SGHRS and CDR2 is YFSETQ. The CDR3 has 17 amino acids. The CDR3 nucleotides are TGCGCCAGCAGCTTGGGACTAGCGGGGCTCGCCACAGATACGCAGTATTTT. It encodes CASSLGLAGLATDTQYF.

At least ten counts were recorded for this clonotype. The CDR3 protein is CASSFSGGPPYEQYF. In nucleotides, the CDR3 is TGTGCCAGTAGTTTTAGCGGGGGGCCGCCCTACGAGCAGTACTTC. The rearrangement uses TRBV19 and TRBJ2-7; TRBD2 matches at 10 bases. This CDR3 spans 15 amino acids. Looked up from germline, CDR1 is LNHDA and CDR2 is SQIVND (reference sequence). The V and J ends lost 5 bases and 2 bases, in that order; junction bases with no gene match: 6.

There are many counts of this clonotype. This chain uses TRBV7-9 with TRBJ2-7, with D perhaps being TRBD1 or TRBD2 (6 bases each). Germline CDR1 SEHNR, CDR2 FQNEAQ (reference sequence). The CDR3 contains 16 residues. V was cut by 3 bases and J by 2 bases, with 17 bases left in between. The DNA of the CDR3 is TGTGCCAGCAGCTTCGGGGGCCCCCGATCCACCTACGAGCAGTACTTC. It encodes CASSFGGPRSTYEQYF.

This clonotype was seen ten or more times. The chain uses TRBV20-1 and TRBJ1-1, with D hard to call. CDR3 length: 15 residues. Deletions cut 3 bases from V and 1 base from J, with 15 bases between. Germline values: CDR1 DFQATT, CDR2 SNEGSKA (reference sequence). The CDR3 DNA follows: TGCAGTGCTAGCCCCACCTTAGTTTCGAACACTGAAGCTTTCTTT. Protein product: CSASPTLVSNTEAFF.

Only a few counts were recorded for this clonotype. The chain recombines TRBV30 with TRBJ1-6, with 10 nucleotides matching TRBD1. CDR3 length equals 15 residues. The junction had 4 bases not matched to a gene; V was cut back by 1 base and J by 7 bases. Per the germline V gene, CDR1 is GTSNPN and CDR2 is SVGIG (reference sequence). CDR3 coding DNA: TGTGCCTGGAGTGAACCGGGACAGGGGAATTCACCCCTCCACTTT. This translates into CAWSEPGQGNSPLHF.

The V and J genes are TRBV5-1 and TRBJ2-3; 13 bases are shared with TRBD2. V was pared by 4 bases and J by 0 bases, with 8 bases of the junction left unmatched. This CDR3 comprises 18 residues. Germline loops: CDR1 SGHRS, CDR2 YFSETQ. CDR3 in DNA: TGCGCCAGCAGCCCTTCTCCGGGACTAGCGGGGAGCACAGATACGCAGTATTTT. Protein: CASSPSPGLAGSTDTQYF. Full variable domain (outside the CDR3, taken from reference TRBV5-1 and TRBJ2-3): KAGVTQTPRYLIKTRGQQVTLSCSPISGHRSVSWYQQTPGQGLQFLFEYFSETQRNKGNFPGRFSGRQFSNSRSEMNVSTLELGDSALYLCASSPSPGLAGSTDTQYFGPGTRLTVL.